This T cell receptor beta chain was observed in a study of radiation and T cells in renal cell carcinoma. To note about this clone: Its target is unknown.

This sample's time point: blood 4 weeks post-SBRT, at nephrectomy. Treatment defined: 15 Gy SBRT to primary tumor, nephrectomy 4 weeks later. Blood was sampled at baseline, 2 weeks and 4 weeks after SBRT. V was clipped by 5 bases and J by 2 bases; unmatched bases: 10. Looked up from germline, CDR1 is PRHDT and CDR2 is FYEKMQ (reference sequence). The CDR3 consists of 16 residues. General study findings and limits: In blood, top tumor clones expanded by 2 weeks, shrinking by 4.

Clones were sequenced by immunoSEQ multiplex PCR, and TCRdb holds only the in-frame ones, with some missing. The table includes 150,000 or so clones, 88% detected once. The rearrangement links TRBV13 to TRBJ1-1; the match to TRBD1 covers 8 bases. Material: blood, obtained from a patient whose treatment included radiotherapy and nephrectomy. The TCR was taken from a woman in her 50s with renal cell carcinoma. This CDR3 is CASSLNRGWSNTEAFF. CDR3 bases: TGTGCCAGCAGCCTTAACAGGGGGTGGTCAAACACTGAAGCTTTCTTT.